This T cell receptor beta chain derives from a study of blood T cell repertoires in COVID-19. Measured with immunoSEQ multiplex PCR; TCRdb has only the in-frame clones, and not every one. The data contain about 270,000 clones, roughly 90% of them singletons. Cohorts were determined from participant-reported clinical history. Looked up from germline, CDR1 is SGHTA and CDR2 is FQGNSA. V lost 5 bases, J lost 5 bases, and 9 bases stayed unmatched. The CDR3 has 14 residues. This TCR was recovered from a woman aged 45-65 years who had recovered from COVID-19. Sequenced sample: PBMCs or T cells enriched from blood (not recorded which). The chain uses TRBV7-2 and TRBJ2-7; 7 bases fit TRBD2. Here the CDR3 DNA reads TGTGCCAGCAGCCCTCAAAGCGGGATTCACGAGCAGTACTTC. Translated, it gives CASSPQSGIHEQYF. Based on the CDR3 plus reference TRBV7-2 and TRBJ2-7, the full variable domain is GAGVSQSPSNKVTEKGKDVELRCDPISGHTALYWYRQSLGQGLEFLIYFQGNSAPDKSGLPSDRFSAERTGGSVSTLTIQRTQQEDSAVYLCASSPQSGIHEQYFGPGTRLTVT.